This T cell receptor beta chain was sequenced for a study of OX40 agonist ivuxolimab in advanced cancers. Findings and limits, study-wide: Antigen specificity was not determined for the expanded peripheral T cells.

Trimming left V 8 bases short and J 0 bases short, with 4 bases between. CDR3 length equals 11 residues. Germline CDR1 is MDHEN and CDR2 is SYDVKM. Sequenced by immunoSEQ multiplex PCR; TCRdb stores in-frame clones only, minus some. The data show about 120,000 clones, roughly 90% seen once. Concerning this clone: The antigen remains undetermined.

The source of this sequence is an adult with an advanced solid tumor such as melanoma, head and neck, liver or kidney cancer. The chain joins TRBV28 to TRBJ1-1, with D unclear. Here the sequenced sample was CD4+ or CD8+ T cells sorted from blood, taken in a trial of the OX40 agonist ivuxolimab. CDR3 in amino acids: CASSVNTEAFF. CDR3 sequence (DNA): TGTGCCAGCTCGGTGAACACTGAAGCTTTCTTT.